The 10 T cell receptor beta chains in this list originate from one sample, sequenced in a study of blood T cell repertoires in COVID-19. The assay was immunoSEQ multiplex PCR, and TCRdb's table has in-frame clones only and misses some. The table has under 500,000 clones, more than 85% seen once. The sample consisted of peripheral blood. These receptors came from a woman younger than 45 with acute or convalescent COVID-19.

The rearrangement joins TRBV2 to TRBJ1-6; D is possibly TRBD1 (5 bases). This CDR3 has 15 amino acids. The V end was cut by 3 bases, the J end by 6 bases, with 12 bases between. Looked up from germline, CDR1 is SNHLY and CDR2 is FYNNEI. The CDR3 DNA reads TGTGCCAGCAGTGATGGCAGGGACTTTAATTCACCCCTCCACTTT. This gives the protein CASSDGRDFNSPLHF.

The chain uses TRBV9 and TRBJ1-6; TRBD1 matches at 7 bases. Losses at the gene ends were 3 bases for V and 7 bases for J; bases not matched to a gene: 7. The CDR3 is made up of 15 amino acids. Germline CDR1 is SGDLS and CDR2 is YYNGEE. DNA of the CDR3: TGTGCCAGCAGCGCCAGGGGGGTCCAAAATTCACCCCTCCACTTT. Residues: CASSARGVQNSPLHF.

V gene TRBV5-1 combines with J gene TRBJ2-3, with 8 bases matching TRBD2. Trimming removed 0 bases from V and 0 bases from J; junction bases left unmatched: 6. Germline V gene lookup returns CDR1 SGHRS and CDR2 YFSETQ. CDR3 size: 17 residues. CDR3 region: CASSLALAGRSTDTQYF. CDR3 coding DNA: TGCGCCAGCAGCTTGGCGCTAGCGGGCCGAAGCACAGATACGCAGTATTTT.

The V call is TRBV18, the J call TRBJ2-4, with a weak D call TRBD1 (5 bases). This CDR3 comprises 15 residues. Trimming cost V 4 bases and J 4 bases, with 14 bases left between them. Per the germline V gene, CDR1 is KGHSH and CDR2 is LQKENI. CDR3 sequence: CASSLSQGRKNIQYF. In DNA, the CDR3 is TGTGCCAGCTCACTTAGTCAGGGAAGGAAAAACATTCAGTACTTC.

The chain couples TRBV10-3 to TRBJ2-2; a possible D gene is TRBD2 (7 bases). Germline V lookup: CDR1 ENHRY, CDR2 SYGVKD. V lost 6 bases, J lost 0 bases, and 11 bases lay in between. The CDR3 has 15 residues. The CDR3 DNA follows: TGTGCCATCAGCGGGGGGCTCCCGAACACCGGGGAGCTGTTTTTT. Translation gives CAISGGLPNTGELFF.

V gene TRBV5-1 combines with J gene TRBJ2-5; 10 nucleotides match TRBD2. The V and J ends lost 0 bases and 4 bases, in that order; junction bases with no gene match: 6. The CDR3 extends over 16 amino acids. Germline CDR1 and CDR2: SGHRS and YFSETQ. CDR3 nucleotides: TGCGCCAGCAGCTTGGGAGTAGCGGGGGGTATAGAGACCCAGTACTTC. This codes for CASSLGVAGGIETQYF.

This clone was seen a few times. The rearrangement joins TRBV2 to TRBJ2-7; possible D gene TRBD1, 5 bases. Trimming removed 6 bases at V and 6 bases at J, with 15 bases between. CDR1 SNHLY and CDR2 FYNNEI come from the germline V gene. The CDR3 has 13 residues. The CDR3, as DNA: TGTGCCAGCAGAGGCCCAGGTCAGGGCGAGCAGTACTTC. Its protein is CASRGPGQGEQYF.

The chain links TRBV10-3 to TRBJ2-3; 13 bases are a match to TRBD2. Germline V gene lookup returns CDR1 ENHRY and CDR2 SYGVKD. CDR3 length equals 17 residues. The V gene end was trimmed by 2 bases and the J gene end by 5 bases; junction bases not matched to a gene: 7. CDR3 bases: TGTGCCATCAGTGAGGAACTAGCGGGGGGGCCAAAAGATACGCAGTATTTT. Protein product: CAISEELAGGPKDTQYF.

This clone has at least ten counts. The chain recombines TRBV6-6 with TRBJ1-6; TRBD1 agrees at 9 bases. This CDR3 comprises 15 residues. Per the germline V gene, CDR1 is MNHNY and CDR2 is SVGAGI (reference sequence). The V segment lost 5 bases and the J segment 9 bases; nucleotides outside the gene matches: 8. The CDR3, as DNA: TGTGCCAGCAGTACCCGGGACAGGGACCTTTCACCCCTCCACTTT. Encoded protein: CASSTRDRDLSPLHF.

The chain uses TRBV19 and TRBJ2-1; no clear D. CDR3 length: 15 residues. CDR1 LNHDA and CDR2 SQIVND come from the germline V gene (reference sequence). The V end was cut by 3 bases, the J end by 5 bases, with 14 bases between. In DNA, the CDR3 is TGTGCCAGTAGTATCGACTCCTTATTAAACAATGAGCAGTTCTTC. Translated: CASSIDSLLNNEQFF.